This is a list of T cell receptor beta chains from one sample in a study of blood T cell repertoires in COVID-19. The assay was immunoSEQ multiplex PCR, and TCRdb's table has in-frame clones only and misses some. Here the sample spans fewer than 200,000 clones, roughly 84% being singletons. Sequenced sample: PBMCs or T cells enriched from blood (not recorded which). The receptor set was obtained from a man aged 50 to 59 who had recovered from COVID-19. Both conserved end residues are part of each CDR3. A D gene is named only where the DNA matches it firmly. Not every row has a clone size; where given, it reads once, few, many or a size class.

DNA: TGTGCCAGCAGCTCCCAGCGGGGGCCCTACGAGCAGTACTTC
CDR3: CASSSQRGPYEQYF
length: 14
V: TRBV7-8
size: few
J: TRBJ2-7
D: TRBD2

DNA: TGTGCCAGCAGCTTAGGAGCCGGGACAGGGGGCCAAGAGACCCAGTACTTC
CDR3: CASSLGAGTGGQETQYF
length: 17
V: TRBV11-2
size: NA
J: TRBJ2-5
D: TRBD1

DNA: TGCGCCAGCATCCCCGGGACAGGAAACACTGAAGCTTTCTTT
CDR3: CASIPGTGNTEAFF
length: 14
V: TRBV5-1
size: NA
J: TRBJ1-1
D: TRBD1

DNA: TGTGCCAGCAGTGATAGCTCCTATAATTCACCCCTCCACTTT
CDR3: CASSDSSYNSPLHF
length: 14
V: TRBV25-1
size: NA
J: TRBJ1-6
D: NA

DNA: TGTGCCAGCAGCATAAACAGGGGGTCCACAGCCTACGAGCAGTACTTC
CDR3: CASSINRGSTAYEQYF
length: 16
V: TRBV11-2
size: NA
J: TRBJ2-7
D: TRBD1

DNA: TGTGCCAGCAGTGAAACCACCAACAGGTTCGGCTACACCTTC
CDR3: CASSETTNRFGYTF
length: 14
V: TRBV6-1
size: NA
J: TRBJ1-2
D: NA

DNA: TGTGCCAGCAGCCGCGGGACAGCAGGCTACACCTTC
CDR3: CASSRGTAGYTF
length: 12
V: TRBV11-2
size: NA
J: TRBJ1-2
D: TRBD1

DNA: TGTGCCAGCAATAGGAACAGGCAAGAGACCCAGTACTTC
CDR3: CASNRNRQETQYF
length: 13
V: TRBV12-3/TRBV12-4
size: NA
J: TRBJ2-5
D: NA

DNA: TGTGCCAGCAGCTTGTTAGCGGGCTCCTACAATGAGCAGTTCTTC
CDR3: CASSLLAGSYNEQFF
length: 15
V: TRBV5-5
size: NA
J: TRBJ2-1
D: TRBD2

DNA: TGTGCCAGCAGTTTTGGGACAGGGCGGGGTTATGGCTACACCTTC
CDR3: CASSFGTGRGYGYTF
length: 15
V: TRBV27
size: NA
J: TRBJ1-2
D: TRBD1

DNA: TGTGCCAGCAGCTTAAGTTCTTGGGGGCCGAACACTGAAGCTTTCTTT
CDR3: CASSLSSWGPNTEAFF
length: 16
V: TRBV7-3
size: NA
J: TRBJ1-1
D: NA

DNA: TGTGCCACCAGCAGAGTAAGACAGGGGCCCTCCTACGAGCAGTACTTC
CDR3: CATSRVRQGPSYEQYF
length: 16
V: TRBV15
size: NA
J: TRBJ2-7
D: TRBD1

DNA: TGTGCCTGGAGTTTAACGGACTATAATGAGCAGTTCTTC
CDR3: CAWSLTDYNEQFF
length: 13
V: TRBV30
size: NA
J: TRBJ2-1
D: NA

DNA: TGCAGCGTTGAAGACCCAGGGGGTAATGAAAAACTGTTTTTT
CDR3: CSVEDPGGNEKLFF
length: 14
V: TRBV29-1
size: NA
J: TRBJ1-4
D: TRBD1

DNA: TGTGCCAGTAGTACCCCAGCGGGAGTAGCTCAAAAACTGTTTTTT
CDR3: CASSTPAGVAQKLFF
length: 15
V: TRBV19
size: once
J: TRBJ1-4
D: NA

DNA: TGTGCCAGCAGCTTGGACAGGGTGATGCAGCCCCAGCATTTT
CDR3: CASSLDRVMQPQHF
length: 14
V: TRBV7-2
size: NA
J: TRBJ1-5
D: TRBD1

DNA: TGTGCCAGCAGCCATACCGGGACAGAAGGAAACACCATATATTTT
CDR3: CASSHTGTEGNTIYF
length: 15
V: TRBV4-2
size: once
J: TRBJ1-3
D: TRBD1

DNA: TGTGCCAGCAGCAACCGGGACAACCTTAGGCAGTACTTC
CDR3: CASSNRDNLRQYF
length: 13
V: TRBV7-9
size: NA
J: TRBJ2-7
D: NA